These 22 T cell receptor beta chains originate from one sample sequenced in a study of Ad26.COV2.S vaccination and SARS-CoV-2 variants. Sequencing was performed with immunoSEQ multiplex PCR; in TCRdb, only in-frame clones are kept and a portion is missing. The table lists more than 150,000 clones, approximately 90% of them singletons, with more than 4.5% in the top ten. The material sequenced was peripheral blood, taken after recovery from COVID-19. These receptor sequences come from a human donor who had recovered from COVID-19.

The genes are TRBV6-1 and TRBJ1-2, with a tentative D call TRBD1 (6 bases). V shed 1 base and J shed 4 bases, with 7 bases lying between them. Germline CDR1 MNHNS, CDR2 SASEGT. The CDR3 runs 13 residues. Written as DNA, the CDR3 is TGTGCCAGCAGTGAAGGGACAGTCTATGGCTACACCTTC. Its protein product is CASSEGTVYGYTF.

The chain joins TRBV2 to TRBJ2-1, with D perhaps TRBD2 (7 bases). This CDR3 has 15 amino acids. Germline V lookup: CDR1 SNHLY, CDR2 FYNNEI. The V gene lost 7 bases and the J gene lost 4 bases, with 17 bases spanning the gap. The CDR3 coding sequence is TGTGCCAGCATCGGGGGGCCCCTGGGGTACAATGAGCAGTTCTTC. Translated, it gives CASIGGPLGYNEQFF.

This clone was detected only once. The chain is built from TRBV3-1 (or the pseudogene TRBV3-2) and TRBJ2-7, with 10 positions matching TRBD1. The CDR3 loop spans 14 amino acids. The V gene end was trimmed by 4 bases and the J gene end by 9 bases; junction bases not matched to a gene: 9. From germline, CDR1 is LGHDT and CDR2 YNNKEL (reference sequence). The DNA for the CDR3 is TGTGCCAGCAGCCCCCGGGACAGGGGAAGATGGCAGTACTTC. Its translation is CASSPRDRGRWQYF.

The genes are TRBV2 and TRBJ2-7; 10 bases fit TRBD1. Germline V gene sequence: CDR1 SNHLY, CDR2 FYNNEI. V was pared by 6 bases and J by 2 bases, with 4 bases of the junction left unmatched. The CDR3 totals 14 residues. CDR3 DNA sequence: TGTGCCAGCAGCCGACAGGGGGCTCCCTACGAGCAGTACTTC. It codes for CASSRQGAPYEQYF. The variable domain in full, with the rest retrieved from reference TRBV2 and TRBJ2-7, is EPEVTQTPSHQVTQMGQEVILRCVPISNHLYFYWYRQILGQKVEFLVSFYNNEISEKSEIFDDQFSVERPDGSNFTLKIRSTKLEDSAMYFCASSRQGAPYEQYFGPGTRLTVT.

The chain links TRBV5-8 to TRBJ2-5, with D perhaps matching TRBD1 or TRBD2 (5 bases each). CDR3 length: 15 amino acids. Per germline, CDR1 SGHTS and CDR2 YDEGEE. Trimming took 2 bases from V and 7 from J, leaving 18 bases between them. CDR3 coding DNA: TGTGCCAGCAGCTTTTATATCCGGGCTGGGGGGACCCAGTACTTC. Translating gives CASSFYIRAGGTQYF.

This chain links TRBV14 with TRBJ2-7; D unresolved. There are 11 residues in the CDR3. The germline gives CDR1 SGHDN, CDR2 FVKESK. V shed 4 bases and J shed 0 bases, with 1 base lying between them. DNA of the CDR3: TGTGCCAGCAGCCGCTCCTACGAGCAGTACTTC. Residues: CASSRSYEQYF. The variable domain in full, with the rest retrieved from reference TRBV14 and TRBJ2-7, is EAGVTQFPSHSVIEKGQTVTLRCDPISGHDNLYWYRRVMGKEIKFLLHFVKESKQDESGMPNNRFLAERTGGTYSTLKVQPAELEDSGVYFCASSRSYEQYFGPGTRLTVT.

The chain has TRBV7-3 and TRBJ2-1, with D tentatively TRBD1 (6 bases). Trimming shortened V by 4 bases and J by 6 bases, and 10 bases separated the two germline ends. The CDR3 is made up of 13 amino acids. Germline loops: CDR1 SGHTA, CDR2 FQGTGA. The CDR3 is CASSWTASNEQFF. CDR3 nucleotides: TGTGCCAGCAGCTGGACAGCTTCCAATGAGCAGTTCTTC. The variable domain in full, completed from reference TRBV7-3 and TRBJ2-1, reads GAGVSQTPSNKVTEKGKYVELRCDPISGHTALYWYRQSLGQGPEFLIYFQGTGAADDSGLPNDRFFAVRPEGSVSTLKIQRTERGDSAVYLCASSWTASNEQFFGPGTRLTVL.

The chain has TRBV5-8 and TRBJ2-2; 7 bases are shared with TRBD1. This CDR3 region has 18 residues. V was clipped by 4 bases and J by 6 bases; unmatched bases: 18. Germline V CDR1 and CDR2: SGHTS, YDEGEE. The DNA of the CDR3 is TGTGCCAGCAGCCCAAGCCGGGACAGTTTTTTAGGCGCCGGGGAGCTGTTTTTT. It is translated as CASSPSRDSFLGAGELFF.

The chain is built from TRBV19 and TRBJ1-2, with a weak D call TRBD1 (5 bases). The V and J ends lost 4 bases and 4 bases respectively, with 22 bases between them. This CDR3 has 17 amino acids. Germline CDR1 reads LNHDA; CDR2 reads SQIVND (reference sequence). CDR3 amino acids: CASSNLDALLGLYGYTF. The CDR3 DNA is TGTGCCAGTAGTAACCTGGACGCCCTTTTGGGGCTCTATGGCTACACCTTC.

This clone occurred a few times. This rearrangement joins TRBV24-1 to TRBJ1-5; weak D call: TRBD1 (5 bases). This CDR3 is built from 17 residues. The germline CDR1 and CDR2 sequences are KGHDR and SFDVKD. In nucleotides, the CDR3 is TGTGCAGGGGCACCGTCCCCGTTCCGACGCCTTCCTCGGCCCCAGCATTTT. This sequence encodes CAGAPSPFRRLPRPQHF.

The genes are TRBV7-9 and TRBJ2-7; D not certain. The CDR3 spans 14 residues. Trimming left V 4 bases short and J 0 bases short, with 10 bases between. Germline V gives CDR1 SEHNR, CDR2 FQNEAQ (reference sequence). The CDR3 loop reads CASSSSPISYEQYF. CDR3 coding DNA: TGTGCCAGCAGCTCCAGCCCGATCTCCTACGAGCAGTACTTC.

This clone came up a few times. J is TRBJ1-6 and V is TRBV19; D not certain. This CDR3 has 13 amino acids. V was cut by 3 bases and J by 7 bases, with 7 bases left in between. Germline-derived CDR1 and CDR2 are LNHDA and SQIVND (reference sequence). The CDR3 DNA reads TGTGCCAGTAGTATTCGGACCAATTCACCCCTCCACTTT. Its protein product is CASSIRTNSPLHF.

The rearrangement joins TRBV3-1 (or the pseudogene TRBV3-2) to TRBJ2-7; no reliable D call. Deletions cut 0 bases from V and 8 bases from J, with 5 bases between. Germline V gene lookup returns CDR1 LGHDT and CDR2 YNNKEL (reference sequence). This CDR3 has 11 amino acids. The CDR3 protein is CASSQESKQYF. In DNA, the CDR3 is TGTGCCAGCAGCCAAGAATCAAAGCAGTACTTC.

The gene calls are TRBV14 and TRBJ2-1; D uncertain. Germline-derived CDR1 and CDR2 are SGHDN and FVKESK. The length of the CDR3 is 14 residues. The V end lost 3 bases, the J end lost 6 bases, and 12 bases lay between the germline ends. CDR3 coding DNA: TGTGCCAGCAGCCACCCGAAGCGCTTCAATGAGCAGTTCTTC. The encoded protein is CASSHPKRFNEQFF.

This clone was counted a single time. The V call is TRBV25-1, the J call TRBJ2-3; 9 bases fit TRBD1. CDR1 MGHDK and CDR2 SYGVNS come from the germline V gene. With V trimmed by 4 bases and J by 6 bases, 5 bases remained unmatched. The CDR3 runs 14 residues. The CDR3 DNA reads TGTGCCAGCAGTGTGACAGGGGGGGCGGATACGCAGTATTTT. Translated: CASSVTGGADTQYF.

The rearrangement uses TRBV27 and TRBJ1-2; perhaps TRBD1 as D (5 bases). Per the germline V gene, CDR1 is MNHEY and CDR2 is SMNVEV (reference sequence). The CDR3 totals 14 residues. Trimming removed 4 bases at V and 3 bases at J, with 12 bases between. The CDR3 coding sequence is TGTGCCAGCAGTTCCCAGGGTAGGGACTATGGCTACACCTTC. Amino acids: CASSSQGRDYGYTF.

In its sample, this clone was seen once. V and J are TRBV4-1 and TRBJ2-7, with D possibly TRBD1 on 5 matching bases. This CDR3 contains 14 residues. V was cut by 0 bases and J by 3 bases, with 9 bases left in between. CDR1 is MGHRA and CDR2 is YSYEKL in the germline V gene. CDR3 nucleotide sequence: TGCGCCAGCAGCCAAGAGTGGGGCAACTACGAGCAGTACTTC. This codes for CASSQEWGNYEQYF.

The table lists this clone with a few counts. The chain couples TRBV5-6 to TRBJ2-1; no firm D call. The CDR3 is 14 residues long. V lost 0 bases, J lost 0 bases, and 4 bases lay in between. Germline loops: CDR1 SGHDT, CDR2 YYEEEE. DNA for the CDR3: TGTGCCAGCAGCTTGGACAGCTCCTACAATGAGCAGTTCTTC. Protein: CASSLDSSYNEQFF.

This rearrangement joins TRBV14 to TRBJ2-2, with D perhaps given as TRBD1 or TRBD2 (5 bases each). CDR1 and CDR2 (germline): SGHDN, FVKESK. V was shortened by 1 base and J by 7 bases, with 7 bases between the two germline ends. This CDR3 is 13 amino acids long. The CDR3 spells CASSQGGNGELFF. DNA for the CDR3: TGTGCCAGCAGCCAAGGGGGGAACGGGGAGCTGTTTTTT.

This chain joins TRBV7-9 and TRBJ2-3; 7 nucleotides align to TRBD2. In germline, CDR1 is SEHNR, CDR2 FQNEAQ (reference sequence). V gave up 1 base and J gave up 4 bases; unmatched junction bases: 2. The CDR3 length is 14 residues. CDR3 DNA sequence: TGTGCCAGCAGCTTAGGGACTAGTTCAGATACGCAGTATTTT. Translating it yields CASSLGTSSDTQYF.

The rearrangement joins TRBV19 to TRBJ1-1; 7 bases match TRBD1. The CDR3 runs 15 residues. Per germline, CDR1 LNHDA and CDR2 SQIVND (reference sequence). V gave up 4 bases and J gave up 5 bases; unmatched junction bases: 10. The DNA of the CDR3 is TGTGCCAGTAGTACGCCAAGAACAGGGGTGACTGAAGCTTTCTTT. The encoded protein is CASSTPRTGVTEAFF.

V usage is TRBV7-9 and J usage is TRBJ2-3, with a weak D call TRBD2 (6 bases). Trimming took 6 bases from V and 3 from J, leaving 19 bases between them. Germline V gene data show CDR1 as SEHNR and CDR2 as FQNEAQ (reference sequence). The CDR3 loop spans 16 amino acids. CDR3: CASSPVEGLRTDTQYF. The CDR3 coding sequence is TGTGCCAGCAGTCCCGTGGAGGGATTGAGGACAGATACGCAGTATTTT.